The sequence of this TCR beta chain was determined in a study of blood T cell repertoires in COVID-19. Background on the study: COVID-19 samples, acute and convalescent, were from the United States, Italy and Spain. The cDNA or gDNA used as material had been derived from T cells, B-cell-depleted T cells, or PBMCs.

Original methodology: Amplification of reference gene primers provided the estimated nucleated cell counts. TCRdb keeps only in-frame clones here, not all; method: immunoSEQ multiplex PCR. The D gene and trimming were derived from the DNA, and the V and J assignments and clone size from that table. Here the sample spans some 140,000 clones, roughly 82% being singletons. This TCR was recovered from an older man with acute or convalescent COVID-19. Specimen: peripheral blood.

The CDR3 is CASSDSGESTDTQYF. In nucleotides, the CDR3 is TGTGCCAGCAGTGACTCGGGAGAATCCACAGATACGCAGTATTTT. The chain carries TRBV6-4 and TRBJ2-3; possibly TRBD2 for D (5 bases). Germline CDR1 and CDR2: MRHNA and SNTAGT. Between the trimmed V and J ends, which lost 0 bases and 2 bases, there was a span of 9 bases. The CDR3 has 15 residues.